These 24 T cell receptor beta chains share one sample of origin, sequenced in a study of T-cell reconstitution after alpha-beta-depleted transplantation in children. Preparation of the TCRbeta library used unique molecular identifiers. Using its own MiXCR run on the PCR reads, TCRdb lists one record per CDR3 protein. The sample comprises roughly 89,000 distinct CDR3 sequences, 10% to 15% of which are singletons, and approximately 13% rests with the top ten. Source: PBMCs from the stem cell graft donor, taken from the stem cell graft. The origin of the receptors is a human donor who donated a stem cell graft to a child with inherited bone marrow failure.

In its sample, this clonotype was seen many times. This chain links TRBV6-2 or TRBV6-3 with TRBJ2-5, with 9 positions matching TRBD1. CDR3 size: 14 residues. Germline lookup yields CDR1 MNHEY and CDR2 SVGEGT. V trimming: 6 bases; J trimming: 5 bases; junction bases outside the gene matches: 7. The CDR3 loop is CASSTGTGTETQYF. The CDR3 nucleotides are TGTGCCAGCAGCACAGGGACAGGGACGGAGACCCAGTACTTC.

The chain couples TRBV19 to TRBJ2-5; D may be TRBD2 (6 bases). Trimming left V 3 bases short and J 5 bases short, with 10 bases between. Germline V lookup: CDR1 LNHDA, CDR2 SQIVND (reference sequence). The CDR3 has 13 amino acids. CDR3 coding DNA: TGTGCCAGTAGTATTCTCGGAGGGGAGACCCAGTACTTC. It encodes CASSILGGETQYF.

This clonotype occurred many times. V usage is TRBV5-5 and J usage is TRBJ2-7, with D hard to call. Germline-derived CDR1 and CDR2 are SGHKS and YYEKEE (reference sequence). Trimming removed 4 bases at V and 3 bases at J, with 17 bases between. This CDR3 is built from 15 residues. The CDR3 region is CASSPRAATGYEQYF. The DNA of the CDR3 is TGTGCCAGCAGCCCCCGGGCCGCCACCGGCTACGAGCAGTACTTC.

The V and J genes are TRBV6-2 or TRBV6-3 and TRBJ2-5; 10 nucleotides align to TRBD2. The CDR3 extends over 18 amino acids. Germline V gives CDR1 MNHEY, CDR2 SVGEGT. With V trimmed by 0 bases and J by 5 bases, 12 bases remained unmatched. The CDR3 protein is CASSYSIAGGHRGETQYF. As DNA, the CDR3 is TGTGCCAGCAGTTACTCGATAGCGGGAGGCCACCGAGGGGAGACCCAGTACTTC.

This clonotype was recorded many times. The gene calls are TRBV9 and TRBJ2-2; 7 bases align to TRBD1. J was trimmed by 6 bases and V by 0 bases; bases with no gene match: 5. The CDR3 is made up of 15 amino acids. The germline V gene has CDR1 SGDLS and CDR2 YYNGEE. CDR3 sequence: CASSVGQGGPGELFF. For the CDR3, the DNA is TGTGCCAGCAGCGTAGGACAGGGTGGCCCCGGGGAGCTGTTTTTT.

This clonotype was detected ten times or more. The rearrangement links TRBV5-1 to TRBJ2-7, with D hard to call. Germline V gene lookup returns CDR1 SGHRS and CDR2 YFSETQ. The ends were cut back, 3 bases at V and 1 base at J, with 11 bases in the middle. The CDR3 extends over 14 amino acids. This CDR3 is CASSSRLASYEQYF. CDR3 nucleotides: TGCGCCAGCAGCTCCCGGCTCGCTTCCTACGAGCAGTACTTC.

In its sample, this clonotype was seen many times. The rearrangement links TRBV20-1 to TRBJ2-6, with no clear D. The ends were cut back, 1 base at V and 0 bases at J, with 10 bases in the middle. The CDR3 totals 16 residues. Germline CDR1 is DFQATT and CDR2 is SNEGSKA (reference sequence). CDR3 in amino acids: CSARGKENSGANVLTF. In DNA, the CDR3 is TGCAGTGCTAGAGGGAAGGAGAACTCTGGGGCCAACGTCCTGACTTTC.

This clonotype was seen at least ten times. The CDR3 loop is CASSDDRGEQYF. In nucleotides, the CDR3 is TGTGCCAGCAGTGACGACAGGGGCGAGCAGTACTTC. The chain combines TRBV12-3 or TRBV12-4 with TRBJ2-7; TRBD1 matches at 8 bases. V was clipped by 5 bases and J by 6 bases; unmatched bases: 3. The CDR3 is 12 residues long.

The chain employs TRBV12-3 or TRBV12-4 and TRBJ1-5; 9 bases agree with TRBD1. The J segment lost 3 bases and the V segment lost 5 bases, leaving 5 bases of the junction unmatched. The CDR3 length is 15 residues. CDR3 sequence reads: CASSHWDRDNQPQHF. As DNA, the CDR3 is TGTGCCAGCAGTCATTGGGACAGGGACAATCAGCCCCAGCATTTT.

At least ten counts were recorded for this clonotype. The chain couples TRBV29-1 to TRBJ2-3, with 13 nucleotides matching TRBD2. Germline V gene lookup returns CDR1 SQVTM and CDR2 ANQGSEA. The junction had 10 bases not matched to a gene; V was cut back by 6 bases and J by 4 bases. The CDR3 has 16 residues. In nucleotides, the CDR3 is TGCAGCGTCGGGACTAGCGGGGCTCACGTGGCAGATACGCAGTATTTT. Residues: CSVGTSGAHVADTQYF.

The V call is TRBV2, the J call TRBJ2-7; 7 bases map to TRBD1. The ends lost 8 bases at V and 0 bases at J; junction bases unmatched: 4. From germline, CDR1 is SNHLY and CDR2 FYNNEI. The CDR3 consists of 13 residues. The DNA of the CDR3 is TGTGCCAGCGGGACAGCGAACTCCTACGAGCAGTACTTC. This sequence encodes CASGTANSYEQYF.

This clonotype was found many times. The V and J genes are TRBV5-1 and TRBJ2-1, with TRBD2 matching over 11 bases. CDR1 is SGHRS, CDR2 YFSETQ, per germline. V trimming: 4 bases; J trimming: 5 bases; junction bases outside the gene matches: 14. The CDR3 is made up of 18 amino acids. The CDR3 coding sequence is TGCGCCAGCAGCCCGGGGGGGGGACTAGCGGTGTCCCACAATGAGCAGTTCTTC. It yields the protein CASSPGGGLAVSHNEQFF. Full variable domain (rest looked up from reference TRBV5-1 and TRBJ2-1): KAGVTQTPRYLIKTRGQQVTLSCSPISGHRSVSWYQQTPGQGLQFLFEYFSETQRNKGNFPGRFSGRQFSNSRSEMNVSTLELGDSALYLCASSPGGGLAVSHNEQFFGPGTRLTVL.

This clonotype has a count of ten or more. The chain couples TRBV7-7 to TRBJ2-5; the match to TRBD1 covers 8 bases. Germline V CDR1 and CDR2: SSHAT, FNYEAQ (reference sequence). J was trimmed by 0 bases and V by 5 bases; bases with no gene match: 2. The CDR3 consists of 14 residues. The CDR3 DNA is TGTGCCAGCAGCCCCAGGGGGCACCAAGAGACCCAGTACTTC. This encodes CASSPRGHQETQYF.

This clonotype was recorded many times. V is TRBV12-5 and J is TRBJ2-1; 10 positions match TRBD2. The J segment lost 7 bases and the V segment lost 5 bases, leaving 14 bases of the junction unmatched. The germline gives CDR1 LGHNT, CDR2 FRNRAP. This CDR3 has 17 amino acids. The CDR3 DNA reads as TGTGCTAGTGGTCCAAGGCCTATAGCGGGGGGTTCTAATGAGCAGTTCTTC. Its translation: CASGPRPIAGGSNEQFF.

The genes are TRBV15 and TRBJ1-6; D is undetermined. Germline CDR1 reads LNHNV; CDR2 reads YYDKDF (reference sequence). CDR3 size: 17 residues. Trimming left V 3 bases short and J 0 bases short, with 12 bases between. CDR3 sequence: CATSRERRSSYNSPLHF. CDR3 coding DNA: TGTGCCACCAGCAGGGAAAGGAGGAGCTCCTATAATTCACCCCTCCACTTT. Filled out from reference TRBV15 and TRBJ1-6, the complete variable domain reads DAMVIQNPRYQVTQFGKPVTLSCSQTLNHNVMYWYQQKSSQAPKLLFHYYDKDFNNEADTPDNFQSRRPNTSFCFLDIRSPGLGDTAMYLCATSRERRSSYNSPLHFGNGTRLTVT.

This clonotype has at least ten counts. The genes are TRBV5-1 and TRBJ2-7; D remains ambiguous. The CDR3 spans 14 residues. Germline assignment: CDR1 SGHRS and CDR2 YFSETQ. V dropped 0 bases and J dropped 3 bases, with 10 bases sitting between them. The CDR3 DNA is TGCGCCAGCAGCTTGGGTGCGGCGAGCTACGAGCAGTACTTC. It yields the protein CASSLGAASYEQYF.

This clonotype was seen repeatedly, ten times or more. The chain has TRBV18 and TRBJ2-7, with 7 bases matching TRBD1. The CDR3 is 13 amino acids. The junction had 3 bases not matched to a gene; V was cut back by 2 bases and J by 5 bases. Germline loops: CDR1 KGHSH, CDR2 LQKENI. The DNA of the CDR3 is TGTGCCAGCTCACCAGGCAGGGGGAACGAGCAGTACTTC. It is translated as CASSPGRGNEQYF.

This clonotype was found many times. The CDR3 DNA reads TGTGCCAGTAAAGGGCGGGGCACCGGGGAGCTGTTTTTT. Protein: CASKGRGTGELFF. The gene calls are TRBV19 and TRBJ2-2; possibly TRBD2 for D (6 bases). The CDR3 runs to 13 residues. V was trimmed by 7 bases and J by 4 bases, leaving 10 bases between them. Germline assignment: CDR1 LNHDA and CDR2 SQIVND (reference sequence).

The V and J genes are TRBV9 and TRBJ2-3; D gene unclear. This CDR3 has 12 residues. Germline V gene sequence: CDR1 SGDLS, CDR2 YYNGEE. V lost 0 bases and J 6 bases, leaving 5 bases between the germline ends. This CDR3 reads CASSVDMDTQYF. Written as DNA, the CDR3 is TGTGCCAGCAGCGTAGATATGGATACGCAGTATTTT.

This clonotype was seen many times. The rearrangement joins TRBV29-1 to TRBJ1-5; TRBD1 agrees at 9 bases. The CDR3 loop spans 16 amino acids. V was clipped by 5 bases and J by 4 bases; unmatched bases: 12. In germline, CDR1 is SQVTM, CDR2 ANQGSEA. CDR3 in amino acids: CSVSTTSGQGNQPQHF. CDR3 in DNA: TGCAGCGTTTCAACTACTTCGGGACAGGGTAATCAGCCCCAGCATTTT.

This clonotype came up many times. The chain recombines TRBV7-9 with TRBJ1-6; unclear D gene. The ends were cut back, 1 base at V and 9 bases at J, with 4 bases in the middle. Germline assignment: CDR1 SEHNR and CDR2 FQNEAQ (reference sequence). The CDR3 is made up of 12 amino acids. CDR3 protein: CASSLGSSPLHF. The CDR3 DNA reads as TGTGCCAGCAGCTTAGGAAGTTCACCCCTCCACTTT.

This clonotype was seen a handful of times. The V and J genes are TRBV7-2 and TRBJ2-3; 16 nucleotides line up with TRBD2. This CDR3 has 17 amino acids. V trimming: 0 bases; J trimming: 6 bases; junction bases outside the gene matches: 3. Germline V lookup: CDR1 SGHTA, CDR2 FQGNSA. CDR3 sequence: CASSLAGTSGGADTQYF. CDR3 in DNA: TGTGCCAGCAGCTTAGCCGGGACTAGCGGGGGGGCGGATACGCAGTATTTT.

Many counts were recorded for this clonotype. This sequence joins TRBV5-1 and TRBJ2-2; D is possibly TRBD2 (5 bases). The CDR3 extends over 16 amino acids. Germline CDR1 is SGHRS and CDR2 is YFSETQ. V gave up 4 bases and J gave up 1 base, with 14 bases separating them. Written as DNA, the CDR3 is TGCGCCAGCAGCGGACCGCTCGGAGGGAACACCGGGGAGCTGTTTTTT. This translates into CASSGPLGGNTGELFF.

This clonotype was picked up many times. The chain recombines TRBV5-1 with TRBJ1-1; D perhaps matches TRBD1 (5 bases). This CDR3 is 15 amino acids long. Germline CDR1 is SGHRS and CDR2 is YFSETQ. V was shortened by 4 bases and J by 1 base, with 14 bases between the two germline ends. CDR3: CASSPGPGGNTEAFF. CDR3 coding DNA: TGCGCCAGCAGCCCCGGCCCTGGGGGGAACACTGAAGCTTTCTTT. Supplemented by reference TRBV5-1 and TRBJ1-1, the full variable domain reads KAGVTQTPRYLIKTRGQQVTLSCSPISGHRSVSWYQQTPGQGLQFLFEYFSETQRNKGNFPGRFSGRQFSNSRSEMNVSTLELGDSALYLCASSPGPGGNTEAFFGQGTRLTVV.